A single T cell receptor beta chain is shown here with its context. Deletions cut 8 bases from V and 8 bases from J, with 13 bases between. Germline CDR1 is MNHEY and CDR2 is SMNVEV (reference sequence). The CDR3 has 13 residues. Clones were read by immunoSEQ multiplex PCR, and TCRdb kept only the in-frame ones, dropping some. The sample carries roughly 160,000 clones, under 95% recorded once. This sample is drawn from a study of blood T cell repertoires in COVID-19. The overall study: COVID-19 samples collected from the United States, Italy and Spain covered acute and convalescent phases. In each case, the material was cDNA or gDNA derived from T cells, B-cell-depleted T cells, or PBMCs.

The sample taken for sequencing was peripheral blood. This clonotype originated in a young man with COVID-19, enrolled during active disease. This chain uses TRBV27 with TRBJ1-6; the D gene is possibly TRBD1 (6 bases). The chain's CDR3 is CASRGGLDSPLHF. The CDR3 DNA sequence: TGTGCCAGCCGGGGGGGGCTGGATTCACCCCTCCACTTT.